This is a list of T cell receptor beta chains from one sample in a study of vaccination and CD4 T cells after COVID-19. TCRdb recomputed calls from the PCR reads with MiXCR, one row per CDR3 protein. This sample has more than 20,000 distinct CDR3 sequences, with under 75% found just once. These receptors are not linked to any known antigen. The sequenced sample was CD4+ T cells from blood, cultured in vitro. Source of these receptors: a human donor who had recovered from COVID-19. The CDR3 runs from the conserved cysteine through the conserved F or W. A D gene is named only where the DNA matches it firmly. The size entry is marked missing in some rows and otherwise reads once, few, many or a size class.

clone_size v_call d_call cdr3_aa
- TRBV12-3/TRBV12-4 TRBD1 CASKSGTGEDYGYTF
- TRBV7-8 - CASSTREADLDTQYF
- TRBV20-1 - CSARIGAGQPQHF
- TRBV20-1 TRBD1 CSATGTGYQPQHF
- TRBV28 - CASSLLPTSSVEQYF
- TRBV27 TRBD2 CASSSPLAGVYEQYF
- TRBV7-2 - CASSPGRNQPQHF
- TRBV28 TRBD1 CASSPGTGANYGYTF
- TRBV4-1 TRBD1 CASSQAWDRSMNTEAFF
- TRBV5-6 TRBD1 CASSFGQVSYEQYF
- TRBV12-3/TRBV12-4 - CASSGLLDADTQYF
- TRBV12-3/TRBV12-4 - CASSTTGKSPLHF
few TRBV6-5 - CASSYSKWGSYEQYF
few TRBV4-3 - CASSQWRGDTIYF
- TRBV28 TRBD2 CASARALAAYNEQFF
few TRBV25-1 - CASTRTGQPQHF
- TRBV30 - CAWSAAAGGDSPLHF
- TRBV7-8 - CASSLAVASNTEAFF
- TRBV19 - CASSMGLAKNIQYF
- TRBV20-1 - CSARVRGMTYEQYF
- TRBV7-2 - CASSLQGSLANYGYTF
- TRBV3-1 - CASSRRVGAASTEAFF
- TRBV6-1 - CASSEARGDLNTEAFF
- TRBV9 - CASSVAEEWEPQHF
- TRBV6-1 - CASSQQTETRNSPLHF
- TRBV7-9 - CASSLEGTWDSNQPQHF
- TRBV2 - CASRTQSGNTIYF
- TRBV6-1 - CASILIPGTLDGYTF
- TRBV7-9 - CASSLIVRPSGANVLTF
- TRBV28 - CASSTVAGKNYGYTF
- TRBV18 - CASSPKQASGGYTF
- TRBV29-1 - CSVEFGRDFSYEQYF